This T cell receptor (beta chain) emerged from a study of blood T cell repertoires in COVID-19 (dated by TCRdb to 2020 to 2022). Regarding the research as a whole: Samples from collaborators originated in the United States, Italy and Spain and spanned both the acute and convalescent phases of COVID-19. The prospective study material was composed of cDNA or gDNA derived from T cells, B-cell-depleted T cells, or PBMCs. Subjects who had been exposed to COVID-19, were actively infected with it, or had recovered from it provided the deeply sampled blood TCRbeta repertoires that made up the dataset. A freely available public database, intended as a resource for researchers studying the immune response to SARS-CoV-2, is where the repertoires were released. Samples were obtained from the ongoing ImmuneRACE study (first 160 participants) and from 1,254 subjects provided by 6 global collaborators. A de-identified subject ID, COVID-19 status, age in years and sex were almost always included in the sample metadata. Where available, HLA class I and class II types were obtained from metadata supplied by the sample provider rather than from assay-based typing.

Regarding this clone: Which antigen it targets is not known. No quality values exist for individual bases; no much larger clone is one base distant.

Each collaborating institution followed its own protocols to collect whole blood in K2EDTA tubes. Collaborator samples were shipped for TCRbeta analysis as frozen whole blood, isolated PBMCs, or DNA extracted from either sample type. The CDR3 goes from the cysteine to the phenylalanine over 14 residues. The retained sequence is limited to the CDR3, 42 bases, with the frame set at the first base. Germline trimming: 5 bases from V, 2 bases from J; junction bases outside gene matches: 5. The germline V gene (reference sequence) specifies LNHNV as CDR1 and YYDKDF as CDR2. The immunoSEQ Assay, a bias-controlled multiplex PCR, was used to amplify TCRbeta CDR3 regions from genomic DNA. Regarding the original processing steps: Within the assay, amplification of reference gene primers was used to estimate how many nucleated cells each sample contained. To quantify the absolute abundance of each unique TCRbeta CDR3 rearrangement, sequence reads were collapsed and filtered. Productive Simpson clonality was computed per sample as the square root of Simpson's diversity index over productive rearrangements. TCRdb took over this immuneACCESS table, retaining in-frame rearrangements with V and J assigned. Such tables are incomplete; in checked studies, under half of the missing clones stem from an unresolved V gene, and the remainder is unexplained. The DNA was the basis for D and trimming; V, J and clone size are from that table. Recorded for this sample are 150,000 to 200,000 clones; more than 75% of them occurred a single time. The ten most abundant clones make up 0.85% to 1.2% of the sample.

Results the study describes overall, beyond this receptor: The amount of clinical and demographic metadata varied by source and participant and was provided uncurated.

The chain couples TRBV15 to TRBJ2-5; 7 nucleotides in the junction match TRBD1. The specimen was peripheral blood. This clonotype was sampled from a man aged 35 to 55 with acute or convalescent COVID-19. In nucleotide form, the sequence is TGTGCCACCAGCTCAGGACAGGTACAAGAGACCCAGTACTTC. It specifies CATSSGQVQETQYF.